This T cell receptor beta chain appears in the sequencing data of a study of CD8+CD57+ T cells in acquired aplastic anemia. The overall study: The study obtained an average of 3.2 ug of DNA from sorted CD4+ and CD8+ cells.

After removal of 6 bases from V and 1 base from J, the junction contained 9 bases not matched to a gene. There are 16 residues in the CDR3. Germline V CDR1 and CDR2: SEHNR, FQNEAQ (reference sequence). TCR beta VDJ and CDR3 were profiled, and genomic DNA was the template. TCRdb independently ran MiXCR on the reads; one entry per CDR3 protein. The data show 250,000 or so distinct CDR3 sequences, with around 46% seen just once and 6.5% to 10% held by the top ten. In its sample, this clonotype was seen a few times. Patients picked for sequencing had shown CD8+CD57+ cell expansion detected by flow cytometry.

This receptor was taken from a human donor with aplastic anemia. The chain employs TRBV7-9 and TRBJ2-1, with 7 bases identical to TRBD2. Sequences were obtained from sorted CD4+, CD8+, or CD8+CD57+ T cells (not recorded which) from PBMCs. DNA for the CDR3: TGTGCCAGCAGACCCACCGGGGGGAGGTCCTACAATGAGCAGTTCTTC. Translated: CASRPTGGRSYNEQFF.